This entry lists 5 T cell receptor beta chains sequenced from one sample in a study of human thymus T cells. Profiling relied on immunoSEQ multiplex PCR, and the TCRdb table lists in-frame clones only, not all of them. The sample has 55,000 to 70,000 clones; 94% are singletons. Sequencing was performed on blood. These receptors were taken from a boy under two years old with a congenital heart defect but otherwise immunologically healthy.

The V and J genes are TRBV5-6 and TRBJ2-2; D is unresolved. Per germline, CDR1 SGHDT and CDR2 YYEEEE. CDR3 length equals 14 residues. V lost 0 bases and J 6 bases, leaving 9 bases between the germline ends. In DNA, the CDR3 is TGTGCCAGCAGCTTGGGGGTAACCTCCGGGGAGCTGTTTTTT. Protein product: CASSLGVTSGELFF. The variable domain in full, with the rest retrieved from reference TRBV5-6 and TRBJ2-2, is DAGVTQSPTHLIKTRGQQVTLRCSPKSGHDTVSWYQQALGQGPQFIFQYYEEEERQRGNFPDRFSGHQFPNYSSELNVNALLLGDSALYLCASSLGVTSGELFFGEGSRLTVL.

This clone was found once. The rearrangement uses TRBV5-1 and TRBJ2-3; tentatively, D is TRBD2 (6 bases). V lost 4 bases and J lost 4, with 13 bases in between. Germline CDR1 and CDR2: SGHRS and YFSETQ. The CDR3 runs to 14 residues. CDR3 residues: CASSPGTFPDTQYF. DNA for the CDR3: TGCGCCAGCAGCCCCGGGACTTTCCCAGATACGCAGTATTTT. Filled out from reference TRBV5-1 and TRBJ2-3, the complete variable domain reads KAGVTQTPRYLIKTRGQQVTLSCSPISGHRSVSWYQQTPGQGLQFLFEYFSETQRNKGNFPGRFSGRQFSNSRSEMNVSTLELGDSALYLCASSPGTFPDTQYFGPGTRLTVL.

The chain combines TRBV27 with TRBJ2-7; the D is unclear. The CDR3 runs to 16 residues. CDR1 and CDR2 from the germline V gene are MNHEY and SMNVEV (reference sequence). Trimming shortened V by 3 bases and J by 2 bases, and 17 bases separated the two germline ends. CDR3 bases: TGTGCCAGCAGTTTTACCATTCCGTATCTGCCCTACGAGCAGTACTTC. Encoded protein: CASSFTIPYLPYEQYF.

The chain is built from TRBV19 and TRBJ2-1; 7 nucleotides match TRBD2. After removal of 3 bases from V and 4 bases from J, the junction contained 0 bases not matched to a gene. Germline values: CDR1 LNHDA, CDR2 SQIVND (reference sequence). There are 13 residues in the CDR3. The CDR3 nucleotides are TGTGCCAGTAGTATCGGGAGGTACAATGAGCAGTTCTTC. Its protein is CASSIGRYNEQFF.

The chain joins TRBV5-5 to TRBJ2-7, with D perhaps TRBD2 (5 bases). V dropped 5 bases and J dropped 3 bases, with 15 bases sitting between them. The CDR3 is made up of 14 amino acids. CDR1 SGHKS and CDR2 YYEKEE come from the germline V gene (reference sequence). CDR3 DNA: TGTGCCAGCAGAGCTGCAGCTGGACTCTACGAGCAGTACTTC. It codes for CASRAAAGLYEQYF.